The 2 T cell receptor beta chains presented below share a single source sample, sequenced in a study of T cell repertoires in cytomegalovirus infection. Antigens of these TCRs are unknown. TCRdb reprocessed the reads via MiXCR and lists one record per CDR3 protein. In the table there are about 280,000 distinct CDR3 sequences, 22% of which are singletons. This specimen was cultured PBMCs, taken from culture after CMV antigen stimulation. These receptors originate from a human donor in good health (CMV status not recorded). Some clones in this sample may be carry-over from other donors' samples.

This clonotype has ten or more counts. The V call is TRBV7-2, the J call TRBJ1-2; maybe TRBD1 (5 bases). The CDR3 runs to 16 residues. CDR1 and CDR2 from the germline V gene are SGHTA and FQGNSA. Trimming took 5 bases from V and 4 from J, leaving 20 bases between them. The CDR3 reads CASSPGGVLAGYGYTF. CDR3 bases: TGTGCCAGCAGCCCGGGGGGGGTCCTGGCTGGCTATGGCTACACCTTC.

In this sample, this clonotype turned up many times. This sequence joins TRBV7-2 and TRBJ2-1; 8 bases line up with TRBD1. The CDR3 contains 14 residues. V lost 1 base, J lost 10 bases, and 6 bases stayed unmatched. CDR1 is SGHTA and CDR2 is FQGNSA in the germline V gene. The CDR3 sequence is CASSLGTGRGEQFF. The CDR3 DNA follows: TGTGCCAGCAGCTTAGGGACAGGGCGAGGCGAGCAGTTCTTC.